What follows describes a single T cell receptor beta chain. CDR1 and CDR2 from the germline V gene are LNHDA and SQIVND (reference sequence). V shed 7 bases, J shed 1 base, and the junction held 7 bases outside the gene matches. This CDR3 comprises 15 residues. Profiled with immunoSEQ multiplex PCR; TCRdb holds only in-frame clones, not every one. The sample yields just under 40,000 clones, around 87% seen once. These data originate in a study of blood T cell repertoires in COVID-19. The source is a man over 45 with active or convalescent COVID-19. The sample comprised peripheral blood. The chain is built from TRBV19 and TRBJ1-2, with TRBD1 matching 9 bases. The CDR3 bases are TGTGCCAGTACGCTACAGGGGGCGGGTAACTATGGCTACACCTTC. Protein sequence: CASTLQGAGNYGYTF.